These 24 T cell receptor beta chains share one sample of origin, sequenced in a study of breast tumors, draining lymph nodes, adjacent tissues. TCRdb itself ran the multiplex PCR reads through MiXCR, one entry per CDR3 protein. The sample shows around 66,000 distinct CDR3 sequences, around 43% of them seen only once. The sequenced material came from breast tumor tissue. The receptors were gathered from a female donor with breast cancer. Some clones in this sample may be carry-over from other donors' samples.

This chain joins TRBV20-1 and TRBJ2-6; 9 positions match TRBD1. J was trimmed by 15 bases and V by 1 base; bases with no gene match: 7. CDR1 is DFQATT, CDR2 SNEGSKA, per germline (reference sequence). The length of the CDR3 is 13 residues. This CDR3 reads CSARGTGADALTF. As DNA, the CDR3 is TGCAGTGCTAGAGGGACAGGGGCCGACGCCCTGACTTTC.

Comments on this clonotype: At one of its ends the junction is not consistent with the germline gene, which may arise from a read error. V gene TRBV6-5 combines with J gene TRBJ2-3; 13 bases line up with TRBD2. Germline V gives CDR1 MNHEY, CDR2 SVGAGI. The CDR3 is made up of 10 amino acids. CDR3 coding DNA: TGTGCCAGCAGGGGACTAGCGGGGTTTTTT. Its protein product is CASRGLAGFF.

This clonotype was recorded many times. J is TRBJ1-1 and V is TRBV4-2; D remains ambiguous. There are 15 residues in the CDR3. Trimming took off 0 bases at V and 4 bases at J, with 12 bases between the two ends. Germline lookup yields CDR1 LGHNA and CDR2 YNFKEQ. CDR3 coding DNA: TGTGCCAGCAGCCAAGAATGGCAGTTTTTCACTGAAGCTTTCTTT. Protein sequence: CASSQEWQFFTEAFF.

In its sample, this clonotype was seen many times. This chain joins TRBV10-3 and TRBJ1-5, with D uncertain. Germline CDR1 is ENHRY and CDR2 is SYGVKD. The length of the CDR3 is 15 residues. V lost 1 base to trimming and J lost 0 bases, with 7 bases between them. CDR3 DNA: TGTGCCATCAGTGAGTTTGACAATAGCAATCAGCCCCAGCATTTT. This gives the protein CAISEFDNSNQPQHF.

This clonotype occurred many times. One end of the junction is discordant with germline, which a read error may explain. V is TRBV7-7 and J is TRBJ2-5; D remains unclear. The germline CDR1 and CDR2 sequences are SSHAT and FNYEAQ (reference sequence). The CDR3 loop spans 14 amino acids. CDR3 bases: TGTGCTAGCAGCGAAACAGTGTTGGTAGAGACCCAGTACTTC. The encoded protein is CASSETVLVETQYF.

This clonotype was picked up many times. The rearrangement joins TRBV19 to TRBJ2-1; D is undetermined. CDR3 size: 12 residues. Deletions cut 3 bases from V and 6 bases from J, with 6 bases between. CDR1 is LNHDA, CDR2 SQIVND, per germline (reference sequence). CDR3 residues: CASSMTGNEQFF. The CDR3 DNA sequence: TGTGCCAGTAGTATGACGGGCAATGAGCAGTTCTTC.

CDR3 in amino acids: CSARVPADSPLHF. CDR3 DNA: TGCAGTGCTAGGGTACCAGCCGATTCACCCCTCCACTTT. The chain recombines TRBV20-1 with TRBJ1-6; the D is unclear. Trimming shortened V by 3 bases and J by 8 bases, and 11 bases separated the two germline ends. CDR1 DFQATT and CDR2 SNEGSKA come from the germline V gene (reference sequence). The CDR3 sequence is 13 residues long.

Worth noting for this clonotype: No DNA is shown, since the ends of the CDR3 on it are uncertain; the CDR3 is the one TCRdb lists. The J gene is TRBJ2-3, the V gene TRBV7-5; no DNA check was done on the table's D call, TRBD1. TRBV7-5 is a pseudogene locus. The CDR3 contains 18 residues when both ends are counted. CDR3 sequence: CNSVPDLQGLSRTDTQYF.

The rearrangement joins TRBV6-2 or TRBV6-3 to TRBJ1-5; TRBD1 matches 7 bases. Per the germline V gene, CDR1 is MNHEY and CDR2 is SVGEGT. This CDR3 comprises 14 residues. V shed 5 bases, J shed 10 bases, and the junction held 11 bases outside the gene matches. The DNA of the CDR3 is TGTGCCAGCAGTACCCAGGGGGTGAGTTTTCCCCAGCATTTT. Protein sequence: CASSTQGVSFPQHF.

This clonotype occurred a few times. The rearrangement links TRBV5-1 to TRBJ2-3, with TRBD2 identical over 11 bases. The CDR3 has 19 amino acids. J lost 6 bases, V lost 0 bases, and 15 bases had no gene match. CDR1 and CDR2 (germline): SGHRS, YFSETQ. The CDR3 nucleotides are TGCGCCAGCAGCTTGGACGTGAAGGTAGCGGGGGGGCCTTTCGATACGCAGTATTTT. It translates to CASSLDVKVAGGPFDTQYF.

In its sample, this clonotype was seen many times. The chain links TRBV11-2 to TRBJ2-1; 7 nucleotides align to TRBD2. Germline CDR1 reads SGHAT; CDR2 reads FQNNGV. V was pared by 5 bases and J by 9 bases, with 16 bases of the junction left unmatched. The CDR3 is made up of 16 amino acids. The CDR3 protein is CASSTPLAAERGEQFF. Written as DNA, the CDR3 is TGTGCCAGCAGCACACCTTTAGCTGCGGAGCGGGGTGAGCAGTTCTTC.

This clonotype appeared many times. The rearrangement uses TRBV12-3 or TRBV12-4 and TRBJ2-2, with unresolved D. This CDR3 comprises 13 residues. Trimming pared 7 bases from V and 6 bases from J, leaving 12 bases between. The CDR3 here is CASTKLSAGELFF. Here the CDR3 DNA reads TGTGCCAGCACAAAGCTCTCCGCCGGGGAGCTGTTTTTT.

The chain joins TRBV7-9 to TRBJ2-1; 8 nucleotides match TRBD2. The CDR3 covers 16 residues. Per the germline V gene, CDR1 is SEHNR and CDR2 is FQNEAQ (reference sequence). V lost 4 bases and J lost 15; bases outside the gene matches: 20. In DNA, the CDR3 is TGTGCCAGCAGCTACTTAAGCGGGGGCCACGACAATGAGGGGTTCTTC. This sequence encodes CASSYLSGGHDNEGFF. The full variable domain, its missing parts supplied by reference TRBV7-9 and TRBJ2-1, is DTGVSQNPRHKITKRGQNVTFRCDPISEHNRLYWYRQTLGQGPEFLTYFQNEAQLEKSRLLSDRFSAERPKGSFSTLEIQRTEQGDSAMYLCASSYLSGGHDNEGFFGPGTRLTVL.

Ten or more counts support this clonotype. The rearrangement links TRBV20-1 to TRBJ2-4; the D is unclear. Per the germline V gene, CDR1 is DFQATT and CDR2 is SNEGSKA (reference sequence). The CDR3 is made up of 15 amino acids. V lost 1 base and J lost 1, with 11 bases in between. This chain's CDR3 is CSARAPVRAKNIQYF. The CDR3 DNA reads as TGCAGTGCTAGAGCCCCGGTAAGGGCCAAAAACATTCAGTACTTC.

As regards this clonotype: A read error may explain this, as a much larger clone is one base away. The conserved phenylalanine or tryptophan is not found at the CDR3 terminus, so this likely reflects a read error. The chain is built from TRBV7-3 and TRBJ2-5; tentative D call: TRBD1 (6 bases). The CDR3 extends over 14 amino acids. Germline loops: CDR1 SGHTA, CDR2 FQGTGA. CDR3: CACSLGGSQETQYL. CDR3 DNA: TGTGCCTGCAGCCTAGGGGGATCCCAAGAGACCCAGTACCTC.

This clonotype has at least ten counts. The J gene is TRBJ2-7, the V gene TRBV10-2; 8 bases are shared with TRBD2. This CDR3 has 13 residues. Germline V gene sequence: CDR1 WSHSY, CDR2 SAAADI. With 9 bases clipped from V and 2 bases from J, the junction kept 6 bases outside the gene matches. The CDR3 nucleotides read TGCGCCAGTACCCCGGGAGGGACCTACGAGCAGTACTTC. Residues: CASTPGGTYEQYF.

Turning to this clonotype: Relative to the germline gene, one junction end is altered; a read error may explain this. The chain combines TRBV5-1 with TRBJ2-5; 9 bases are shared with TRBD1. The CDR3 totals 14 residues. The germline V gene encodes CDR1 SGHRS and CDR2 YFSETQ. CDR3 amino acids: CASSFGDREETQYF. The CDR3 region has the DNA TGTGCCAGCAGCTTTGGGGACAGGGAGGAGACCCAGTACTTC.

In DNA, the CDR3 is TGTGCCAGCAGCTCCCTGGACGGGAAACTGTTTTTT. This encodes CASSSLDGKLFF. The chain employs TRBV7-9 and TRBJ1-4; D is unclear. This CDR3 has 12 amino acids. The V gene lost 4 bases and the J gene lost 11 bases, with 11 bases spanning the gap. CDR1 is SEHNR and CDR2 is FQNEAQ in the germline V gene (reference sequence).

The V call is TRBV2, the J call TRBJ2-7; D not certain. V lost 7 bases and J lost 3, with 19 bases in between. CDR3 length: 15 amino acids. Germline lookup yields CDR1 SNHLY and CDR2 FYNNEI. This CDR3 is CASTALQGGGYEQYF. CDR3 nucleotides: TGTGCCAGCACCGCCCTGCAAGGTGGTGGCTACGAGCAGTACTTC.

This clonotype was recorded many times. The chain employs TRBV4-1 and TRBJ2-7; a possible D gene is TRBD2 (6 bases). Trimming removed 3 bases at V and 4 bases at J, with 19 bases between. Germline loops: CDR1 MGHRA, CDR2 YSYEKL. This CDR3 spans 16 amino acids. The CDR3 spells CASSHKVRDSQYEQYF. The CDR3 DNA reads TGCGCCAGCAGCCACAAGGTCCGGGACTCACAATACGAGCAGTACTTC.

This clonotype turned up a few times. V and J are TRBV12-3 or TRBV12-4 and TRBJ1-1, with no clear D. The CDR3 totals 13 residues. Trimming shortened V by 1 base and J by 1 base, and 4 bases separated the two germline ends. This CDR3 reads CASSLVRNTEAFF. For the CDR3, the DNA is TGTGCCAGCAGTTTAGTAAGGAACACTGAAGCTTTCTTT.

A remark on this clonotype: No DNA is shown, since the ends of the CDR3 on it are uncertain; the CDR3 is the one TCRdb lists. This sequence joins TRBV7-9 and TRBJ1-2; TRBD1, the D gene given by the table, was not confirmed from the DNA. The CDR3 is 19 residues long, ends included. Germline-derived CDR1 and CDR2 are SEHNR and FQNEAQ (reference sequence). The CDR3 sequence is CASSYVSEQFFGPGTRLTF.

This clonotype was seen more than once but under ten times. Given a much more abundant clone one base away, this may be a read error. V usage is TRBV7-2 and J usage is TRBJ2-5; maybe TRBD2 (6 bases). The length of the CDR3 is 18 residues. Per germline, CDR1 SGHTA and CDR2 FQGNSA. With 2 bases removed from V and 6 bases from J, the gap between germline ends came to 25 bases. The CDR3 coding sequence is TGTGCCAGCAGCTTATGGTTCACGAGGGGAGGAAGTCGGCAGACCCAGTACTTC. Translation: CASSLWFTRGGSRQTQYF.

This clonotype was recorded at least ten times. V usage is TRBV13 and J usage is TRBJ2-5, with D unclear. The CDR3 contains 15 residues. Germline CDR1 and CDR2: PRHDT and FYEKMQ (reference sequence). V was pared by 1 base and J by 0 bases, with 9 bases between. The CDR3 DNA reads TGTGCCAGCAGCTTAGAAGGTCATTACCAAGAGACCCAGTACTTC. Translated: CASSLEGHYQETQYF.